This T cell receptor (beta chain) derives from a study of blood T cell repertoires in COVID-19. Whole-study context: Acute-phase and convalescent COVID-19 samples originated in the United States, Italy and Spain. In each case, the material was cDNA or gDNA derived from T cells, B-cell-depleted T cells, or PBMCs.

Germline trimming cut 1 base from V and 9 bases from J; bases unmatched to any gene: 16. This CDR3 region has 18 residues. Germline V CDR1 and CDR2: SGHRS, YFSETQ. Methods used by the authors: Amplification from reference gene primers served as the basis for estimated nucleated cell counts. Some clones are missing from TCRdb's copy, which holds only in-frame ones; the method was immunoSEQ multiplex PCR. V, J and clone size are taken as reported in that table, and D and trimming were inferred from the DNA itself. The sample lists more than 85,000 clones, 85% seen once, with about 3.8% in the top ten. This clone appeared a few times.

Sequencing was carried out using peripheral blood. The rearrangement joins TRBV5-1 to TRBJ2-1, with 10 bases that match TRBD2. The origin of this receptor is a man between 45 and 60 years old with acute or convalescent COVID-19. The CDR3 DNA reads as TGCGCCAGCAGCTTGAGAGGGAGCGGGAGGGCAATTGGGGGTGAGCAGTTCTTC. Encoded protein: CASSLRGSGRAIGGEQFF. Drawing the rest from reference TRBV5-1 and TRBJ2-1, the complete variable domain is KAGVTQTPRYLIKTRGQQVTLSCSPISGHRSVSWYQQTPGQGLQFLFEYFSETQRNKGNFPGRFSGRQFSNSRSEMNVSTLELGDSALYLCASSLRGSGRAIGGEQFFGPGTRLTVL.